This T cell receptor (beta chain) was identified during a study of beta chain features in type 1 diabetes. Broader study findings: Moderate but significant shortening of TCRB CDR3s was recorded in all four CD4+ subsets from Type 1 diabetes patients.

The investigators reverse transcribed all of the isolated RNA, so they sequenced expressed TCRB transcripts. Produced via immunoSEQ multiplex PCR; TCRdb's table is partial and in-frame only. Of 160,000 or so clones in the sample, around 8% were seen once. Germline V CDR1 and CDR2: SEHNR, FQNEAQ (reference sequence). This CDR3 is 14 amino acids long. V gave up 3 bases and J gave up 4 bases, with 12 bases separating them. To note about this clone: Its antigen is unidentified.

CD45RO/CCR7/CD25/CD127/CD95/CD27 separated CD4+ naive, central memory, regulatory and stem cell-like memory cells by sorting. The source material was central memory CD4+ T cells from blood. The receptor's source is a woman under 30 with type 1 diabetes. The J gene is TRBJ2-5, the V gene TRBV7-9; possibly TRBD2 for D (6 bases). As DNA, the CDR3 is TGTGCCAGCAGCTTTGGGGCGGAGGGAGAGACCCAGTACTTC. Translating it yields CASSFGAEGETQYF.